The source of this T cell receptor (beta chain) is a study of T cell responses to AZD1222 COVID-19 vaccine. Clones were read by immunoSEQ multiplex PCR, and TCRdb kept only the in-frame ones, dropping some. The data contain around 130,000 clones, about nine tenths of them singletons. Sample: peripheral blood, taken on day 0 of AZD1222 vaccination. This receptor was obtained from an adult in good health.

DNA of the CDR3: TGTGCCACCAGTGATCCCGCTCGGGCACGTGGGCGTCTGTTCTTC. Translating gives CATSDPARARGRLFF. This chain connects TRBV24-1 to TRBJ2-1; D unresolved. V was pared by 3 bases and J by 15 bases, with 23 bases between. The CDR3 consists of 15 residues. Germline values: CDR1 KGHDR, CDR2 SFDVKD.